This TCR beta chain was sequenced during a study of blood T cell repertoires in COVID-19 (dated by TCRdb to 2018 to 2021). Study-level background: Samples covering the acute and convalescent phases of COVID-19 were provided by collaborators in the United States, Italy and Spain. The material from the prospective study consisted of cDNA or gDNA derived from T cells, B-cell-depleted T cells, or PBMCs. The dataset comprised deeply sampled blood TCRbeta repertoires from subjects exposed to, actively infected with, or recovered from COVID-19. The repertoires were released in a freely available public database meant as a resource for research on the immune response to SARS-CoV-2. Samples were obtained from the ongoing ImmuneRACE study (first 160 participants) and from 950 to 1,500 subjects provided by 6 global collaborators. A de-identified subject ID, COVID-19 status, age in years and sex were almost always included in the sample metadata. Where available, HLA class I and class II types were obtained from metadata supplied by the sample provider rather than from assay-based typing. The study at large found these results: How much clinical and demographic metadata was included differed by source and by participant, and the metadata was provided uncurated.

CDR3 length: 18 amino acids, cysteine to phenylalanine. Left in the record is the CDR3 DNA by itself, 54 bases read in frame from the first base. Relative to germline, V is 3 bases shorter and J is 3 bases shorter, with 21 bases between their ends. CDR1 and CDR2 are read off the germline V gene as SGHTA and FQGNSA. TCRbeta CDR3 regions were amplified from genomic DNA by means of the immunoSEQ Assay, a bias-controlled multiplex PCR. Per the authors' processing: Nucleated cell counts per sample were estimated from amplification of reference gene primers within the assay. Sequence reads were collapsed and filtered to measure the absolute abundance of every unique TCRbeta CDR3 rearrangement. For each sample, productive Simpson clonality was calculated as the square root of Simpson's diversity index across productive rearrangements. In its TCRdb copy, this immuneACCESS table keeps in-frame sequences only and misses some clones. Where compared with another copy, unresolved V genes explain less than half of these, and the others have no known cause. D and trimming were read from the DNA, whereas the V and J calls and clone size are those reported in that table. The sample table lists around 140,000 clones, about 88% of them with a count of one. The top ten constitute about 17% of the sample.

Collaborating institutions collected whole blood in K2EDTA tubes following their own protocols. Collaborator samples were shipped for TCRbeta analysis as frozen whole blood, isolated PBMCs, or DNA extracted from either sample type. As for this clone: The antigen it binds to is not known. Base qualities are missing; no much larger clone stands one base away.

The sequenced sample consisted of peripheral blood. The TCR originated in a woman aged 80 or older with acute or convalescent COVID-19. This chain joins TRBV7-2 to TRBJ1-5; the D segment cannot be called with confidence. Here the CDR3 is given as CASSLGFMRASYNQPQHF. In nucleotides, the sequence is TGTGCCAGCAGCTTGGGGTTCATGCGGGCGTCCTACAATCAGCCCCAGCATTTT.